The 17 T cell receptor beta chains given below trace back to one sample, sequenced in a study of blood T cell repertoires in COVID-19. Data came from immunoSEQ multiplex PCR; TCRdb stores just in-frame clones and leaves some out. The profile shows hundreds of thousands of clones, 70% to 90% of them singletons. Source material: peripheral blood. Receptors originate from a woman between 18 and 29 years old with acute or convalescent COVID-19.

In its sample, this clone was seen once. V is TRBV5-6 and J is TRBJ1-5; tentatively, D is TRBD1 (5 bases). V was shortened by 2 bases and J by 5 bases, with 8 bases between the two germline ends. Germline V lookup: CDR1 SGHDT, CDR2 YYEEEE. CDR3 length equals 13 residues. CDR3 DNA: TGTGCCAGCAGCTTTTGGGGGGATCAGCCCCAGCATTTT. It codes for CASSFWGDQPQHF.

The chain links TRBV27 to TRBJ2-7; TRBD1 matches at 9 bases. CDR1 is MNHEY and CDR2 is SMNVEV in the germline V gene (reference sequence). CDR3 size: 18 residues. V lost 6 bases and J lost 3; bases outside the gene matches: 18. As DNA, the CDR3 is TGTGCCAGCAGCCTCGCCCCCTTCCGGGACAGGGTAAACTACGAGCAGTACTTC. The encoded protein is CASSLAPFRDRVNYEQYF.

The chain uses TRBV9 and TRBJ1-2; no clear D. The CDR3 covers 14 residues. V gave up 4 bases and J gave up 5 bases, with 15 bases separating them. From germline, CDR1 is SGDLS and CDR2 YYNGEE. CDR3 in DNA: TGTGCCAGCAGCAACGGACTTAAAGCATATGGCTACACCTTC. It is translated as CASSNGLKAYGYTF. Based on the CDR3 plus reference TRBV9 and TRBJ1-2, the full variable domain is DSGVTQTPKHLITATGQRVTLRCSPRSGDLSVYWYQQSLDQGLQFLIQYYNGEERAKGNILERFSAQQFPDLHSELNLSSLELGDSALYFCASSNGLKAYGYTFGSGTRLTVV.

The chain combines TRBV6-1 with TRBJ1-6; D might be TRBD1 (6 bases). Per germline, CDR1 MNHNS and CDR2 SASEGT. V lost 2 bases to trimming and J lost 6 bases, with 14 bases between them. This CDR3 contains 16 residues. The DNA for the CDR3 is TGTGCCAGCAGTGAACGAGCGGACAGTCTTAATTCACCCCTCCACTTT. Its protein is CASSERADSLNSPLHF.

The chain employs TRBV2 and TRBJ1-2, with 10 bases lining up with TRBD1. Per the germline V gene, CDR1 is SNHLY and CDR2 is FYNNEI. Trimming at V came to 3 bases and at J to 6 bases, leaving 4 bases not matched to a gene. The CDR3 covers 14 residues. CDR3 in DNA: TGTGCCAGCAGTGATGACAGGGGGCGGGATGGCTACACCTTC. The encoded protein is CASSDDRGRDGYTF.

The chain is built from TRBV27 and TRBJ2-1, with 10 bases fitting TRBD1. The ends lost 6 bases at V and 6 bases at J; junction bases unmatched: 5. CDR3 size: 14 residues. Per the germline V gene, CDR1 is MNHEY and CDR2 is SMNVEV (reference sequence). The CDR3 nucleotides read TGTGCCAGCAGACCCGGGACAGGGGCCAATGAGCAGTTCTTC. It specifies CASRPGTGANEQFF.

The DNA of the CDR3 is TGTGCTAGTTCACTTTATGGAGGGACGGGCACTGAAGCTTTCTTT. The encoded protein is CASSLYGGTGTEAFF. The rearrangement uses TRBV12-5 and TRBJ1-1; maybe TRBD1 (5 bases). The CDR3 is made up of 15 amino acids. V was clipped by 8 bases and J by 4 bases, with 20 bases between them. In germline, CDR1 is LGHNT, CDR2 FRNRAP.

V usage is TRBV12-3 or TRBV12-4 and J usage is TRBJ1-5, with D possibly TRBD1 on 6 matching bases. This CDR3 has 13 residues. Trimming shortened V by 7 bases and J by 5 bases, and 12 bases separated the two germline ends. CDR3 nucleotide sequence: TGTGCCAGCACCCATTACAGGGATCAGCCCCAGCATTTT. It specifies CASTHYRDQPQHF.

The chain carries TRBV4-1 and TRBJ1-4; tentative D call: TRBD1 (5 bases). The V gene's germline CDR1 is MGHRA and CDR2 YSYEKL. There are 14 residues in the CDR3. V lost 7 bases and J 5 bases, leaving 14 bases between the germline ends. The CDR3 spells CASTPGDLNEKLFF. DNA for the CDR3: TGCGCCAGCACCCCGGGGGACTTGAATGAAAAACTGTTTTTT.

The chain uses TRBV27 and TRBJ1-5; tentative D call: TRBD1 (5 bases). The CDR3 has 14 residues. Germline V gives CDR1 MNHEY, CDR2 SMNVEV (reference sequence). The germline V and J ends were trimmed by 8 bases and 2 bases, with 13 bases remaining between them. CDR3 sequence: CASRGEYGNQPQHF. DNA for the CDR3: TGTGCCAGCCGGGGGGAGTATGGCAATCAGCCCCAGCATTTT.

The J gene is TRBJ2-7, the V gene TRBV7-2; 10 nucleotides match TRBD1. Germline V gene data show CDR1 as SGHTA and CDR2 as FQGNSA. Germline trimming cut 5 bases from V and 2 bases from J; bases unmatched to any gene: 3. This CDR3 is 14 amino acids long. The CDR3 loop reads CASSPGTGAYEQYF. CDR3 bases: TGTGCCAGCAGCCCCGGGACAGGGGCCTACGAGCAGTACTTC.

This chain links TRBV27 with TRBJ2-2; TRBD1 matches 7 bases. The germline gives CDR1 MNHEY, CDR2 SMNVEV (reference sequence). V dropped 4 bases and J dropped 7; count of bases not matched to a gene: 15. This CDR3 is built from 17 residues. The chain's CDR3 is CASSSPTRQGFGGELFF. The CDR3 DNA reads as TGTGCCAGCAGTTCCCCGACCCGACAGGGATTTGGCGGGGAGCTGTTTTTT.

This chain joins TRBV10-3 and TRBJ1-1, with D perhaps matching TRBD1 (5 bases). Germline V gene data show CDR1 as ENHRY and CDR2 as SYGVKD. This CDR3 is built from 15 residues. Trimming left V 4 bases short and J 3 bases short, with 15 bases between. CDR3 DNA: TGTGCCATCAGTGGTGGGGCAAAAGGGGACACTGAAGCTTTCTTT. This translates into CAISGGAKGDTEAFF.

The chain links TRBV7-2 to TRBJ1-2; D remains ambiguous. This CDR3 has 14 amino acids. Germline-derived CDR1 and CDR2 are SGHTA and FQGNSA. Trimming shortened V by 0 bases and J by 0 bases, and 5 bases separated the two germline ends. The CDR3 DNA follows: TGTGCCAGCAGCTTAGCGGCAGCTAACTATGGCTACACCTTC. It specifies CASSLAAANYGYTF.

The chain combines TRBV9 with TRBJ2-2; possible D gene TRBD1, 6 bases. V was cut by 4 bases and J by 4 bases, with 17 bases left in between. Germline CDR1 is SGDLS and CDR2 is YYNGEE. The CDR3 consists of 16 residues. CDR3 residues: CASSPRMNRATGELFF. CDR3 DNA sequence: TGTGCCAGCAGCCCGCGAATGAACAGGGCCACCGGGGAGCTGTTTTTT. The full variable domain, in which reference TRBV9 and TRBJ2-2 provide the parts outside the CDR3, is DSGVTQTPKHLITATGQRVTLRCSPRSGDLSVYWYQQSLDQGLQFLIQYYNGEERAKGNILERFSAQQFPDLHSELNLSSLELGDSALYFCASSPRMNRATGELFFGEGSRLTVL.

This clone was seen a single time. Other DNA variants within this sample encode the same CDR3. The chain combines TRBV4-1 with TRBJ1-2, with 10 bases lining up with TRBD1. Looked up from germline, CDR1 is MGHRA and CDR2 is YSYEKL. This CDR3 has 14 amino acids. The V segment lost 1 base and the J segment 4 bases; nucleotides outside the gene matches: 0. The CDR3 spells CASSQGDRGYGYTF. DNA for the CDR3: TGCGCCAGCAGCCAAGGGGACAGGGGCTATGGCTACACCTTC.

This clone was seen once. The chain combines TRBV9 with TRBJ2-2, with D perhaps matching TRBD1 (5 bases). Trimming left V 0 bases short and J 3 bases short, with 12 bases between. Germline CDR1 is SGDLS and CDR2 is YYNGEE. The CDR3 runs to 16 residues. For the CDR3, the DNA is TGTGCCAGCAGCGTAGAGGGCAGGGCACACACCGGGGAGCTGTTTTTT. This encodes CASSVEGRAHTGELFF.